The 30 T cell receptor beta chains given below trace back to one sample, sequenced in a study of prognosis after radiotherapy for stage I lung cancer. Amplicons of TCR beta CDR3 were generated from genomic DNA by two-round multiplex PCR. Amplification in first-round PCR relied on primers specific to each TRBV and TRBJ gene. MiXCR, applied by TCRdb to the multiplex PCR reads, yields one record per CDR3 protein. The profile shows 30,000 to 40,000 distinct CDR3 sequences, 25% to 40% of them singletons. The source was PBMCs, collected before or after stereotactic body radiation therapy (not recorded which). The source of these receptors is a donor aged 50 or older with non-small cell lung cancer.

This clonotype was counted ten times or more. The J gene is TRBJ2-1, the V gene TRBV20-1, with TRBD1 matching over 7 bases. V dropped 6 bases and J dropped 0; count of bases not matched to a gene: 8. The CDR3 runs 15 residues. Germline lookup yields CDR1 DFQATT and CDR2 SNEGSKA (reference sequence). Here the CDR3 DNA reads TGCAGTGCAAGATCCACAGGGGTCTCCTACAATGAGCAGTTCTTC. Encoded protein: CSARSTGVSYNEQFF.

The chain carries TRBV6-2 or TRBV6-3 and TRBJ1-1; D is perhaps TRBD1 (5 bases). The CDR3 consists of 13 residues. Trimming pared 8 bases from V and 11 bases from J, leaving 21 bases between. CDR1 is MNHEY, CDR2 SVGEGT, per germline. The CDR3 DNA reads TGTGCCAGCGTAATAGGTGACAGCCTGAACGCTTTCTTT. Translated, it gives CASVIGDSLNAFF.

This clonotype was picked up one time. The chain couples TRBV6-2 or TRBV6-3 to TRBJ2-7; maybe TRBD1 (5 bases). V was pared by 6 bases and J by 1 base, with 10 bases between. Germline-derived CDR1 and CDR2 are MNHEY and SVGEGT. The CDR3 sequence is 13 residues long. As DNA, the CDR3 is TGTGCCAGCAGACAGGACGCGTCCTACGAGCAGTACTTC. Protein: CASRQDASYEQYF.

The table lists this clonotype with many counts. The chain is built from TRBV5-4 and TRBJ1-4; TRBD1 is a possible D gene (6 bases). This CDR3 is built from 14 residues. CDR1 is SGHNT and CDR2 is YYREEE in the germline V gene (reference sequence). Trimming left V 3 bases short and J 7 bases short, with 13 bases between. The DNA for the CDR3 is TGTGCCAGCAGCTCACAGGGCAGTGGTGAAAAACTGTTTTTT. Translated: CASSSQGSGEKLFF.

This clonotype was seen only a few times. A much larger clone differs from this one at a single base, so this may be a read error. The CDR3 DNA follows: TGTGCCAGCATTAAGGTCGGCTCATATACGCAGTATTTT. It encodes CASIKVGSYTQYF. The rearrangement links TRBV6-2 or TRBV6-3 to TRBJ2-3; no firm D call. Between the trimmed V and J ends, which lost 7 bases and 7 bases, there was a span of 15 bases. Germline CDR1 MNHEY, CDR2 SVGEGT. The CDR3 is 13 residues long.

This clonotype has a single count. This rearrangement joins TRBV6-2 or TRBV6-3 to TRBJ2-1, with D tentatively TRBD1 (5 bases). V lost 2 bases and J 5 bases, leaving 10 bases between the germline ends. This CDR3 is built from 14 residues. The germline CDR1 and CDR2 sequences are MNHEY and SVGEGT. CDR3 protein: CASSYLLTDNEQFF. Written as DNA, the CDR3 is TGTGCCAGCAGTTACCTGTTGACAGACAATGAGCAGTTCTTC.

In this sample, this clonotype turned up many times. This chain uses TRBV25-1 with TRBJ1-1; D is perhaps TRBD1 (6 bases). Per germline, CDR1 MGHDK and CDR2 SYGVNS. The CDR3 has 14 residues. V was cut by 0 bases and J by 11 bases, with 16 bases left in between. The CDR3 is CASSEYLGGRGAFF. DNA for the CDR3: TGTGCCAGCAGTGAATATTTGGGGGGGCGCGGGGCTTTCTTT.

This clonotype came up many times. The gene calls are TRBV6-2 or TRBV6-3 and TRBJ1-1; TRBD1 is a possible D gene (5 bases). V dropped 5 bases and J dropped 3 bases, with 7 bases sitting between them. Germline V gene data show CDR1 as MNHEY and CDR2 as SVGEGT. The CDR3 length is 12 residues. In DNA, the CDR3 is TGTGCCAGCAGTCAGGGCTACACTGAAGCTTTCTTT. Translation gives CASSQGYTEAFF.

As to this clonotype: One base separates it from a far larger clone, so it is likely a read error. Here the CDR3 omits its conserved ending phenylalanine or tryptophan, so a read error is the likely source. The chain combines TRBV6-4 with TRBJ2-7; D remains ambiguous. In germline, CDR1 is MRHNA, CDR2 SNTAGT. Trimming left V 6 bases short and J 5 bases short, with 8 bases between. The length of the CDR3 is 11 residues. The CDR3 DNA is TGTGCCAGCAGCGGCAACGACGAGCAGTACTTA. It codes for CASSGNDEQYL.

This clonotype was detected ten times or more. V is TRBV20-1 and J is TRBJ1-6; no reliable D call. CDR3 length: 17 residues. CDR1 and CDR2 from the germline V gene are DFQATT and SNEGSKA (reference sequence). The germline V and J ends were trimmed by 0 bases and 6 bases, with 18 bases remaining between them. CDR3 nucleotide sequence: TGCAGTGCTAGAGATCCCAAAGTCGGGTGGGCTAATTCACCCCTCCACTTT. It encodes CSARDPKVGWANSPLHF.

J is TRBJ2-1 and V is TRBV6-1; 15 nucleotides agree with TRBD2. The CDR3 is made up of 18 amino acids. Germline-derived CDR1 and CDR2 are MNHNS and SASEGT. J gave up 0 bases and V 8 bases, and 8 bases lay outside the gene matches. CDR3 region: CASVGGLAGGPSYNEQFF. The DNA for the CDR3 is TGTGCCAGCGTTGGGGGACTAGCGGGAGGCCCCTCCTACAATGAGCAGTTCTTC.

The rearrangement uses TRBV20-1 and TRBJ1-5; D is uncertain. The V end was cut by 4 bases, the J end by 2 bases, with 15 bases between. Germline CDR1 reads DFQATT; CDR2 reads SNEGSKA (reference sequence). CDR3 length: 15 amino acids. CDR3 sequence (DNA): TGCAGTGCTATCCGCGGGTGCGGGGGCAATCAGCCCCAGCATTTT. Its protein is CSAIRGCGGNQPQHF.

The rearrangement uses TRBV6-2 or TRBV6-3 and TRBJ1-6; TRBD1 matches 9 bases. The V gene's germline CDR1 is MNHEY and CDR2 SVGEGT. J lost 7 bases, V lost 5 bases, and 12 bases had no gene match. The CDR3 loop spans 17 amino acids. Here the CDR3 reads CASSKDRGEVLNSPLHF. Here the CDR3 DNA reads TGTGCCAGCAGTAAGGACAGGGGAGAGGTTTTGAATTCACCCCTCCACTTT.

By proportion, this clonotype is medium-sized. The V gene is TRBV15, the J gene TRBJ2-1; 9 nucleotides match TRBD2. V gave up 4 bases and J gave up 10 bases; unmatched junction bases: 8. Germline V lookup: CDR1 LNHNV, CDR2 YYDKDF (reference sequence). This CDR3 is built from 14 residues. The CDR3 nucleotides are TGTGCCACCAGCAACCTGAAGGCGGGGGGGGAGCAGTTCTTC. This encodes CATSNLKAGGEQFF.

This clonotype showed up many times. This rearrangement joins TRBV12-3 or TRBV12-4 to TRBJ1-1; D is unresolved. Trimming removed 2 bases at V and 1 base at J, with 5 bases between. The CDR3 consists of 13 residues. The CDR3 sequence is CASSLQRNTEAFF. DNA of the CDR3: TGTGCCAGCAGTTTACAGAGGAACACTGAAGCTTTCTTT.

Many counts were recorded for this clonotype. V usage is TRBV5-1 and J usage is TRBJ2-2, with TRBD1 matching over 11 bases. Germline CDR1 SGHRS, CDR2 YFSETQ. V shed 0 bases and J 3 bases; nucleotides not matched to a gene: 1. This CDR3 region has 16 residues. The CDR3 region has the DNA TGCGCCAGCAGCTTGGCGGGACAGGGGGACACCGGGGAGCTGTTTTTT. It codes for CASSLAGQGDTGELFF.

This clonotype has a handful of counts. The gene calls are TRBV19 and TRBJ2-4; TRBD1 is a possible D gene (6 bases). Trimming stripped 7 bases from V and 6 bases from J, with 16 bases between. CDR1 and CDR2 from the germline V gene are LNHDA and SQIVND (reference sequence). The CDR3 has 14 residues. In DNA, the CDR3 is TGTGCCAGTACCGTGGGGGCAGGATCAAACATTCAGTACTTC. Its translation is CASTVGAGSNIQYF. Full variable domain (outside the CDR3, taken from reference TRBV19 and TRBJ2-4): DGGITQSPKYLFRKEGQNVTLSCEQNLNHDAMYWYRQDPGQGLRLIYYSQIVNDFQKGDIAEGYSVSREKKESFPLTVTSAQKNPTAFYLCASTVGAGSNIQYFGAGTRLSVL.

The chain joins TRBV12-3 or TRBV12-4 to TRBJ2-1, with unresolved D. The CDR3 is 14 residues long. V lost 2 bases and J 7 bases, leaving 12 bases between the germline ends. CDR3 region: CASSLSGRKNEQFF. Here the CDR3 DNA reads TGTGCCAGCAGTTTATCAGGACGGAAGAATGAGCAGTTCTTC.

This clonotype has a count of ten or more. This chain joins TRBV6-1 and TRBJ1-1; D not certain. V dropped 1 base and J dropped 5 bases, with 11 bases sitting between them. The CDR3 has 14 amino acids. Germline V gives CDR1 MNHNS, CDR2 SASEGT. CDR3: CASSEVLGRTEAFF. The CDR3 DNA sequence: TGTGCCAGCAGTGAAGTTCTGGGTCGGACTGAAGCTTTCTTT.

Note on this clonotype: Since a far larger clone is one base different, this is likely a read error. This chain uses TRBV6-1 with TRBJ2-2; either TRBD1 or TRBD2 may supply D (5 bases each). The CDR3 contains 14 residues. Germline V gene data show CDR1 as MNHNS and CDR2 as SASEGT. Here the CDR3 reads CASRDAANTVELFF. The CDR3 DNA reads TGTGCCAGTCGGGACGCCGCGAACACCGTGGAGCTGTTTTTT.

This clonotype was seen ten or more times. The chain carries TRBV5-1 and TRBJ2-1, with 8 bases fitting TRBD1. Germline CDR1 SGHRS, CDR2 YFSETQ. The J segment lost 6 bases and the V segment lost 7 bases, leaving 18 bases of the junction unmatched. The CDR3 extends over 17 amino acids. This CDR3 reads CASAPSTGTGYGNEQFF. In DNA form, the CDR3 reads TGCGCCAGCGCCCCATCAACCGGGACAGGCTACGGCAATGAGCAGTTCTTC.

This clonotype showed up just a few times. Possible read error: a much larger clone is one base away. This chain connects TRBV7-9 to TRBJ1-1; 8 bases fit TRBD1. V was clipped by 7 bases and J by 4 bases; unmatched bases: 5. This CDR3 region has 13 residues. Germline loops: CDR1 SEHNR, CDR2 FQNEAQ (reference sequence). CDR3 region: CASTQGAGTEAFF. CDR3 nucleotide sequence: TGTGCCAGCACCCAGGGGGCAGGCACTGAAGCTTTCTTT.

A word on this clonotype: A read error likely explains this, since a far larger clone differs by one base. The CDR3 region is CASILGTGPYEQYF. DNA of the CDR3: TGTGCCAGCATCCTCGGGACAGGGCCCTACGAGCAGTACTTC. The rearrangement links TRBV7-9 to TRBJ2-7, with 9 bases that match TRBD1. The V gene's germline CDR1 is SEHNR and CDR2 FQNEAQ (reference sequence). Losses at the gene ends were 7 bases for V and 2 bases for J; bases not matched to a gene: 6. The CDR3 is 14 residues long. The entire variable domain, with the rest obtained from reference TRBV7-9 and TRBJ2-7, is as follows: DTGVSQNPRHKITKRGQNVTFRCDPISEHNRLYWYRQTLGQGPEFLTYFQNEAQLEKSRLLSDRFSAERPKGSFSTLEIQRTEQGDSAMYLCASILGTGPYEQYFGPGTRLTVT.

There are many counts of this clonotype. The CDR3: CAISESSGGAYNEQFF. CDR3 nucleotides: TGTGCCATCAGTGAGTCGTCGGGGGGCGCCTACAATGAGCAGTTCTTC. The rearrangement links TRBV10-3 to TRBJ2-1, with TRBD2 as a possible D gene (7 bases). The V gene lost 0 bases and the J gene lost 2 bases, with 11 bases spanning the gap. The CDR3 consists of 16 residues. Germline CDR1 reads ENHRY; CDR2 reads SYGVKD.

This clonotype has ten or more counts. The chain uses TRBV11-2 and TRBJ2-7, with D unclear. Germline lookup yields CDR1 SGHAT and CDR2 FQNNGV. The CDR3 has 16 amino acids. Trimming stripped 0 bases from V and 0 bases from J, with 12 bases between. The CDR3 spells CASSLESRWSSYEQYF. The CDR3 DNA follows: TGTGCCAGCAGCTTAGAATCGCGGTGGAGCTCCTACGAGCAGTACTTC.

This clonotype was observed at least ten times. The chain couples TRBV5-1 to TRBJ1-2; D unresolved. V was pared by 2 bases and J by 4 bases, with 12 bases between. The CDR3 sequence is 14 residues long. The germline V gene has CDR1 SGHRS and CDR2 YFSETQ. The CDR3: CASSFEVEVYGYTF. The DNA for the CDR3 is TGCGCCAGCAGCTTTGAGGTGGAGGTCTATGGCTACACCTTC.

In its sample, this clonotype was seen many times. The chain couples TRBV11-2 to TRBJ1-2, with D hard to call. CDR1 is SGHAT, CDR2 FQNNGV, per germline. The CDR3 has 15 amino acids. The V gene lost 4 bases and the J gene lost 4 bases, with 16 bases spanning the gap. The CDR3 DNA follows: TGTGCCAGCAGCTCCCCAAGGAAATCTCTCTATGGCTACACCTTC. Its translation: CASSSPRKSLYGYTF.

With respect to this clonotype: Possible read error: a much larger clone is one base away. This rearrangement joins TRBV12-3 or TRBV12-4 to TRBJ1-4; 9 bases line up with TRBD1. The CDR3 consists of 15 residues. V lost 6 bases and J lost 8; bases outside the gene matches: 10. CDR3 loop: CASSLVGQGWEKLFF. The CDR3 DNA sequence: TGTGCCAGCAGCCTGGTGGGACAGGGCTGGGAAAAACTGTTTTTT.

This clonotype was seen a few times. The CDR3 nucleotides read TGTGCCAGCAGCTTCCCAGAAGATAATTCACCCCTCCACTTT. Its protein is CASSFPEDNSPLHF. The chain carries TRBV5-8 and TRBJ1-6; D ambiguous. The germline V gene encodes CDR1 SGHTS and CDR2 YDEGEE. The CDR3 is 14 residues long. Trimming removed 2 bases from V and 5 bases from J, with 8 bases in between. The full variable domain, its missing parts supplied by reference TRBV5-8 and TRBJ1-6, is EAGVTQSPTHLIKTRGQQATLRCSPISGHTSVYWYQQALGLGLQFLLWYDEGEERNRGNFPPRFSGRQFPNYSSELNVNALELEDSALYLCASSFPEDNSPLHFGNGTRLTVT.

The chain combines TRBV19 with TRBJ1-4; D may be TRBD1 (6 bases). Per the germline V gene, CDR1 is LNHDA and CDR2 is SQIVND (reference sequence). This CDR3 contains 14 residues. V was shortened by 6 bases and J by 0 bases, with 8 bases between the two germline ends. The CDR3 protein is CASRQGPTNEKLFF. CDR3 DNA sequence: TGTGCCAGTAGACAGGGACCAACTAATGAAAAACTGTTTTTT.